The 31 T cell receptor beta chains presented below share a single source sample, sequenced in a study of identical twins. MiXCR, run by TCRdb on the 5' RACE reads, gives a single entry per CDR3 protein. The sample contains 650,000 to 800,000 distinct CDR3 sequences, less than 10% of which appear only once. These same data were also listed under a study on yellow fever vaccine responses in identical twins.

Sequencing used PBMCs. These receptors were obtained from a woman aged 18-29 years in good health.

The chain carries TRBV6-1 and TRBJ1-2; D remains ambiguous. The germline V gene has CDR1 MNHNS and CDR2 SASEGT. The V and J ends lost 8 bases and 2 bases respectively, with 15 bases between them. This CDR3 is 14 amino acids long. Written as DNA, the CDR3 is TGTGCCAGCTGCAGTGACCGATTAAACTATGGCTACACCTTC. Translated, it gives CASCSDRLNYGYTF.

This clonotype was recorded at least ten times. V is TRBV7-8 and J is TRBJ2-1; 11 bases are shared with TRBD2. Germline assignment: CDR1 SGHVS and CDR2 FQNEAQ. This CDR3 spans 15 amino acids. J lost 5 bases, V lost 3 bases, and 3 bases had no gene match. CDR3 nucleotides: TGTGCCAGCAGCTTGGCGGGACTAGCGGACAATGAGCAGTTCTTC. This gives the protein CASSLAGLADNEQFF.

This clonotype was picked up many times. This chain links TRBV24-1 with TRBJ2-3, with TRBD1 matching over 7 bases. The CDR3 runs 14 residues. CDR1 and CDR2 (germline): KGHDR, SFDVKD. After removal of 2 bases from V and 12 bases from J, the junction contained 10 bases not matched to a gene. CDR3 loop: CATSDSGGDRVQYF. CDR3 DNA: TGTGCCACCAGTGATTCTGGTGGGGACAGAGTACAGTATTTT.

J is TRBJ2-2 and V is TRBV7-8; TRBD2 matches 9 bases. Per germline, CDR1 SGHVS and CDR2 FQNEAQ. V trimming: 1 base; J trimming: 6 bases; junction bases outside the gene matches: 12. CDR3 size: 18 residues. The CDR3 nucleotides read TGTGCCAGCAGCTTAGAAACCTTTTCGCGGGGGGGCCCCGGGGAGCTGTTTTTT. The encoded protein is CASSLETFSRGGPGELFF.

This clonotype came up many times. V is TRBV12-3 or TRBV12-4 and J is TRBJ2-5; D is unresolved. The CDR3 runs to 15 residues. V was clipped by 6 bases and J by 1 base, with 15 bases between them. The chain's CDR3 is CASSSHLISQETQYF. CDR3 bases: TGTGCCAGCAGCTCCCACCTGATTAGCCAAGAGACCCAGTACTTC.

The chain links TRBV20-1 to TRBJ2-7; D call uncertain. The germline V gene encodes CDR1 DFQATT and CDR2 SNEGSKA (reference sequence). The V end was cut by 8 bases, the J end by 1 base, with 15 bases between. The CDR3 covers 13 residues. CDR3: CSYPTDGSYEQYF. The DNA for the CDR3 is TGCAGTTATCCAACTGACGGATCCTACGAGCAGTACTTC.

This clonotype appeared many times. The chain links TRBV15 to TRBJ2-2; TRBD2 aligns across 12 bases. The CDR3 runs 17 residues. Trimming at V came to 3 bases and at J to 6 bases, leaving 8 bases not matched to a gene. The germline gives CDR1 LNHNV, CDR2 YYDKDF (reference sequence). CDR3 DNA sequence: TGTGCCACCAGCAGCGGAGGCCTAGCGGGAGGGCCCGGGGAGCTGTTTTTT. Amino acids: CATSSGGLAGGPGELFF.

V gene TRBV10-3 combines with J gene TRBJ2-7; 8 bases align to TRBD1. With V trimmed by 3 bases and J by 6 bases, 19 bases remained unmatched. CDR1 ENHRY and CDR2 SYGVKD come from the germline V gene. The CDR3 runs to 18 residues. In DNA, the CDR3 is TGTGCCATCAGTGACCCCGACATAGGACAGGGAGGTTCGGGCGAGCAGTACTTC. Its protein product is CAISDPDIGQGGSGEQYF.

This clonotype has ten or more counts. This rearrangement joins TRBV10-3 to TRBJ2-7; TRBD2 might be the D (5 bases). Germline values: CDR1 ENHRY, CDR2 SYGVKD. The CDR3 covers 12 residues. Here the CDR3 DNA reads TGTGCAACCGAGGCGGGCTCCTACGAGCAGTACTTC. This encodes CATEAGSYEQYF.

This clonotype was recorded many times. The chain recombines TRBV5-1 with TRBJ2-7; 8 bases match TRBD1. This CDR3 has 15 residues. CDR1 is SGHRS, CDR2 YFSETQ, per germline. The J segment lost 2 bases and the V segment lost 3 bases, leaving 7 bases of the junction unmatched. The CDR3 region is CASSSMTGDTYEQYF. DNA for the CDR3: TGCGCCAGCAGCTCGATGACAGGGGACACCTACGAGCAGTACTTC.

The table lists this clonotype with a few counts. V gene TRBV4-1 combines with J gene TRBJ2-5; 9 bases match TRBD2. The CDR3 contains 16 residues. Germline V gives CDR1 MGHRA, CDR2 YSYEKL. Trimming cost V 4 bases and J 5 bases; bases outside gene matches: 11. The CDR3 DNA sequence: TGCGCCAGCAGCCCCCCGGTGGGGCTAGCGGGGGAGACCCAGTACTTC. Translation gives CASSPPVGLAGETQYF.

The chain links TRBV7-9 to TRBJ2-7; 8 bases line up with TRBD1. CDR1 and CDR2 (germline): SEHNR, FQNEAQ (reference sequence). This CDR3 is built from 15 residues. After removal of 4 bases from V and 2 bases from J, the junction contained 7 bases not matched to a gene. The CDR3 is CASSSTRDRPYEQYF. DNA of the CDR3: TGTGCCAGCAGCTCGACCCGGGACAGGCCCTACGAGCAGTACTTC.

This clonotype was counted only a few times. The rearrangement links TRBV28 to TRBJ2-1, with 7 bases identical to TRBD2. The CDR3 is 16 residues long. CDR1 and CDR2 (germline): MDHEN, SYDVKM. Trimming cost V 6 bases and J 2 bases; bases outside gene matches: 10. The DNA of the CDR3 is TGTGCCAGCAGACGGGCCCTAGCGGAGGCCTACAATGAGCAGTTCTTC. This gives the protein CASRRALAEAYNEQFF. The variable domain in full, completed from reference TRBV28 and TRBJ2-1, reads DVKVTQSSRYLVKRTGEKVFLECVQDMDHENMFWYRQDPGLGLRLIYFSYDVKMKEKGDIPEGYSVSREKKERFSLILESASTNQTSMYLCASRRALAEAYNEQFFGPGTRLTVL.

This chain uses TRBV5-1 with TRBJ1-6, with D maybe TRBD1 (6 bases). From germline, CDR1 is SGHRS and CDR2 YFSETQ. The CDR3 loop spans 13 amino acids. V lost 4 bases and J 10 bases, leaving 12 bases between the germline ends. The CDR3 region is CASSRDNGSPLHF. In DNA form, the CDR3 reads TGCGCCAGCAGCCGGGACAACGGGTCACCCCTCCACTTT.

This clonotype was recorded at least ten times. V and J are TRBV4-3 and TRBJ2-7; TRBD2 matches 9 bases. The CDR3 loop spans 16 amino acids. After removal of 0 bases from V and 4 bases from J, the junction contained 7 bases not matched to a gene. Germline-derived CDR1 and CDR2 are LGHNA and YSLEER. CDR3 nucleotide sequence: TGCGCCAGCAGCCAAGATCTTGGGCTAGCGGGGTACGAGCAGTACTTC. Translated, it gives CASSQDLGLAGYEQYF.

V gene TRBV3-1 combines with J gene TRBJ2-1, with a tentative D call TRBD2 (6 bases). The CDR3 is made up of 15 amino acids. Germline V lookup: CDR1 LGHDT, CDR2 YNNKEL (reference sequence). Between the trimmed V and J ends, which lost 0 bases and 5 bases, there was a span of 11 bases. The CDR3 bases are TGTGCCAGCAGCCAAGAATTGCGGGGCGACAATGAGCAGTTCTTC. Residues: CASSQELRGDNEQFF.

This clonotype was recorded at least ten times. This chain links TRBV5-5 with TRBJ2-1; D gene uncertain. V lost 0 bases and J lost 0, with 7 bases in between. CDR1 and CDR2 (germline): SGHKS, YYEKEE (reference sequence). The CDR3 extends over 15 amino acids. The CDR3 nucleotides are TGTGCCAGCAGCTTGGCCGAGAGCTCCTACAATGAGCAGTTCTTC. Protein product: CASSLAESSYNEQFF.

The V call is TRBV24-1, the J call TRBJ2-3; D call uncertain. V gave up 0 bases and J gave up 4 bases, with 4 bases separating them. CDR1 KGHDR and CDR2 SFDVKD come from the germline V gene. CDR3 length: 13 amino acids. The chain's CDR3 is CATSDLRADTQYF. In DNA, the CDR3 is TGTGCCACCAGTGATTTGAGGGCAGATACGCAGTATTTT.

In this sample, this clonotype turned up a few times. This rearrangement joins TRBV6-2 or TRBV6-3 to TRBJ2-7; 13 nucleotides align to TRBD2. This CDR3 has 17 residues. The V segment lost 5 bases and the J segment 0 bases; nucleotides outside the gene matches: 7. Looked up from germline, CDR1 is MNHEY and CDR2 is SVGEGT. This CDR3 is CASSDGTSGDSSYEQYF. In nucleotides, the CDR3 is TGTGCCAGCAGTGACGGGACTAGCGGGGATAGCTCCTACGAGCAGTACTTC.

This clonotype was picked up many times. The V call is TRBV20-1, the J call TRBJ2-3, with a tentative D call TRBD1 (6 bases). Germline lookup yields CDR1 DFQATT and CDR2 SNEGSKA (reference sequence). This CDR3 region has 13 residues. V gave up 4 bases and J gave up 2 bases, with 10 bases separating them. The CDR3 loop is CSAIRGTTDTQYF. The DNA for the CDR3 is TGCAGTGCTATTAGGGGGACCACAGATACGCAGTATTTT.

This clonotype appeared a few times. CDR3 DNA: TGTGCCAGCAGCTTAGAGCGGGGGGTGGAGCAGTACTTC. Protein product: CASSLERGVEQYF. The chain links TRBV7-9 to TRBJ2-7; TRBD2 aligns across 9 bases. The CDR3 is 13 amino acids. CDR1 SEHNR and CDR2 FQNEAQ come from the germline V gene (reference sequence). The J segment lost 7 bases and the V segment lost 1 base, leaving 2 bases of the junction unmatched.

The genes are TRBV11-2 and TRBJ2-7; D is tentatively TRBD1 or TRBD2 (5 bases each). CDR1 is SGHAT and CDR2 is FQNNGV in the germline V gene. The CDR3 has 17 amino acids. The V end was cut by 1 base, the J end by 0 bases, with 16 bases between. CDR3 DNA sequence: TGTGCCAGCAGCTTAGCCATAGGGGACCTGGGCTCCTACGAGCAGTACTTC. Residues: CASSLAIGDLGSYEQYF.

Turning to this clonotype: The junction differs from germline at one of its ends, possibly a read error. CDR3 sequence: CSVSTGGYNTGELFF. In nucleotides, the CDR3 is TGCAGCGTTTCCACAGGGGGTTACAACACCGGCGAGCTGTTTTTT. This chain uses TRBV29-1 with TRBJ2-2; 8 nucleotides agree with TRBD1. CDR3 size: 15 residues. Germline lookup yields CDR1 SQVTM and CDR2 ANQGSEA.

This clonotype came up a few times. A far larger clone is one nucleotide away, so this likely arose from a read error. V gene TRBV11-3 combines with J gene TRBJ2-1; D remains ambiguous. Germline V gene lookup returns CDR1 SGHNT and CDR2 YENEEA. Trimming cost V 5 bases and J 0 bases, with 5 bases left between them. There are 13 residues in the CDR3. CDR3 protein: CASSMSSYNEQFF. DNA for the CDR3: TGTGCCAGCAGCATGAGCTCCTACAATGAGCAGTTCTTC.

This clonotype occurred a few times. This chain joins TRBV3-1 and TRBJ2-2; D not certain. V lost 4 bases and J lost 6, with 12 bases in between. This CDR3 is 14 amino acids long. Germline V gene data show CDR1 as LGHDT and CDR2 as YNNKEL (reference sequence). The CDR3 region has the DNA TGTGCCAGCAGCCTTACTCTCGTAGCCGGGGAGCTGTTTTTT. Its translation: CASSLTLVAGELFF. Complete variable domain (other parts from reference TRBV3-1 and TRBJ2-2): DTAVSQTPKYLVTQMGNDKSIKCEQNLGHDTMYWYKQDSKKFLKIMFSYNNKELIINETVPNRFSPKSPDKAHLNLHINSLELGDSAVYFCASSLTLVAGELFFGEGSRLTVL.

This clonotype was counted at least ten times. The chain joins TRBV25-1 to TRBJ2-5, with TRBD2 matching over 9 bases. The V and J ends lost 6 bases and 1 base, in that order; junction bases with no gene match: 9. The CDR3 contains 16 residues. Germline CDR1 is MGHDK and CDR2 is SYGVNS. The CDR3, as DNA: TGTGCCAGCAGGCTAAAGACTAGCGGCAGCCAAGAGACCCAGTACTTC. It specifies CASRLKTSGSQETQYF.

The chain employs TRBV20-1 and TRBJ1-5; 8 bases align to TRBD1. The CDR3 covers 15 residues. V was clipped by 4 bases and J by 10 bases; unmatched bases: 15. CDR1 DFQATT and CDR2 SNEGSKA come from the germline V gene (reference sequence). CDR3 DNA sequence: TGCAGTGCTAAGCTCCGGGACAGGTCCGATTTACCCCAGCATTTT. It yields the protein CSAKLRDRSDLPQHF.

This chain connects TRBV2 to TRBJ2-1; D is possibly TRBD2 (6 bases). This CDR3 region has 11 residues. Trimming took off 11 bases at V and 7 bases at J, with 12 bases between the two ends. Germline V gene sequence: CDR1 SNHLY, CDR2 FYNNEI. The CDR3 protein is CAAGPGNEQFF. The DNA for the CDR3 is TGTGCCGCGGGGCCGGGGAATGAGCAGTTCTTC.

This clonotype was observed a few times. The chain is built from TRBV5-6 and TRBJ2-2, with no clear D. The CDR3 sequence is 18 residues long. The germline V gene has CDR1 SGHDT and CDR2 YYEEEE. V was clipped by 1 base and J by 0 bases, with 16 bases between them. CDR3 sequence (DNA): TGTGCCAGCAGCTTGATCAGAAGCCTCAATGCGAACACCGGGGAGCTGTTTTTT. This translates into CASSLIRSLNANTGELFF.

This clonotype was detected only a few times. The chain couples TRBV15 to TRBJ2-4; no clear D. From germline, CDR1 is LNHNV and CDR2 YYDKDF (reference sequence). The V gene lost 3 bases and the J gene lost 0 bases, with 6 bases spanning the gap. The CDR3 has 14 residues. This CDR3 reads CATSSNLAKNIQYF. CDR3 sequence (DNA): TGTGCCACCAGCAGCAATCTAGCCAAAAACATTCAGTACTTC.

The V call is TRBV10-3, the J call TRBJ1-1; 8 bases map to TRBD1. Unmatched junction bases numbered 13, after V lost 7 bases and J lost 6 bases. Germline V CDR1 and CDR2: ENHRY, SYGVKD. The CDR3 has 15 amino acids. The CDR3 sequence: CAIKISDRESAEAFF. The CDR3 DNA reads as TGTGCCATCAAAATATCGGACAGGGAGTCGGCTGAAGCTTTCTTT.